These 23 T cell receptor beta chains were all obtained from the same sample, sequenced in a study of blood T cells in healthy people across ages. A sample-barcoded 5' primer and a J-beta primer mix were used in a second PCR of about 7 to 12 cycles. Each CDR3 protein gets one entry after TCRdb re-called the 5' RACE reads with MiXCR. The top ten clones hold approximately 2.9% of a sample with 700,000 to 900,000 distinct CDR3 sequences, roughly 25% of them seen once. The same sample was also studied in work on T cells of mothers and their children.

Sequencing was carried out using blood. These receptor sequences come from a boy younger than 18 in good health.

The V call is TRBV2, the J call TRBJ2-7; no clear D. The CDR3 spans 14 residues. Trimming removed 3 bases from V and 0 bases from J, with 9 bases in between. In germline, CDR1 is SNHLY, CDR2 FYNNEI. This CDR3 reads CASSEAGYSYEQYF. CDR3 sequence (DNA): TGTGCCAGCAGTGAGGCAGGCTACTCCTACGAGCAGTACTTC.

The chain combines TRBV7-8 with TRBJ2-5; D is perhaps TRBD1 (5 bases). The J call may be mistaken, given a closer DNA end match to TRBJ2-7. In germline, CDR1 is SGHVS, CDR2 FQNEAQ. The CDR3 is made up of 16 amino acids. DNA for the CDR3: TGTGCCAGCAGCTTAGCGATTTGGGGCTACGCCTACGAGCAGTACTTC. Translation: CASSLAIWGYAYEQYF.

Comment on this clonotype: The germline gene is not matched at one end of the junction; a read error may be the cause. Here the CDR3 reads CASSPTGPIFQGTQYF. The DNA of the CDR3 is TGTGCCAGCAGCCCAACGGGACCGATCTTCCAAGGGACCCAGTACTTC. V usage is TRBV5-5 and J usage is TRBJ2-5; tentatively, D is TRBD1 or TRBD2 (5 bases each). The CDR3 runs 16 residues. The germline CDR1 and CDR2 sequences are SGHKS and YYEKEE (reference sequence).

This clonotype was counted between two and nine times. Mismatch with germline at one junction end may stem from a read error. The rearrangement links TRBV29-1 to TRBJ2-2, with D possibly being TRBD1 (6 bases). CDR3 length: 13 residues. Germline V gene lookup returns CDR1 SQVTM and CDR2 ANQGSEA. In DNA, the CDR3 is TGCAGCGTTGGGACAGTTAACACCGGTGAGCTGTTTTTT. Translating it yields CSVGTVNTGELFF.

The V call is TRBV7-8, the J call TRBJ2-5, with TRBD2 as a possible D gene (6 bases). The CDR3 has 14 residues. The V gene lost 6 bases and the J gene lost 5 bases, with 16 bases spanning the gap. Germline CDR1 and CDR2: SGHVS and FQNEAQ. As DNA, the CDR3 is TGTGCCAGCAGTCCTCAGACTAGTCGGGAGACCCAGTACTTC. Its protein is CASSPQTSRETQYF.

This clonotype was seen more than once but under ten times. This chain joins TRBV6-5 and TRBJ2-2; D might be TRBD2 (6 bases). CDR3 length equals 15 residues. Deletions cut 6 bases from V and 5 bases from J, with 16 bases between. Germline CDR1 MNHEY, CDR2 SVGAGI. CDR3: CASSPTEGGTGELFF. The CDR3 bases are TGTGCCAGCAGCCCCACGGAGGGCGGGACCGGGGAGCTGTTTTTT.

This clonotype was detected only a few times. V is TRBV9 and J is TRBJ2-5; D is perhaps TRBD1 (6 bases). CDR1 and CDR2 (germline): SGDLS, YYNGEE. This CDR3 is built from 17 residues. V dropped 4 bases and J dropped 1 base, with 20 bases sitting between them. The CDR3 region has the DNA TGTGCCAGCAGCTCGACATTGGACAGCCTTCCCCAAGAGACCCAGTACTTC. Its protein is CASSSTLDSLPQETQYF.

The chain couples TRBV2 to TRBJ2-4; D is tentatively TRBD1 or TRBD2 (5 bases each). The CDR3 length is 17 residues. CDR1 is SNHLY, CDR2 FYNNEI, per germline. V lost 6 bases to trimming and J lost 10 bases, with 28 bases between them. Here the CDR3 reads CASSGADDRGGFSIQYF. The CDR3 region has the DNA TGTGCCAGCAGCGGGGCAGACGACCGTGGTGGGTTTAGTATTCAGTACTTC.

This clonotype showed up just a few times. The rearrangement links TRBV9 to TRBJ1-4; 7 bases align to TRBD1. Per germline, CDR1 SGDLS and CDR2 YYNGEE. The CDR3 sequence is 13 residues long. The V and J ends lost 4 bases and 6 bases, in that order; junction bases with no gene match: 3. DNA for the CDR3: TGTGCCAGCAGCCCAGGGGGGGATGAAAAACTGTTTTTT. Translation: CASSPGGDEKLFF.

The chain has TRBV6-2 or TRBV6-3 and TRBJ2-5; no firm D call. Matching the DNA end better, TRBJ2-7 makes the J call doubtful. This CDR3 spans 15 amino acids. CDR1 is MNHEY and CDR2 is SVGEGT in the germline V gene. Written as DNA, the CDR3 is TGTGCCAGCAGTCCCCGACGGTCGAGCTCCTACGAGCAGTACTTC. Its protein product is CASSPRRSSSYEQYF.

A few counts support this clonotype. V usage is TRBV7-9 and J usage is TRBJ2-4; TRBD1 matches at 9 bases. V shed 5 bases, J shed 8 bases, and the junction held 13 bases outside the gene matches. The CDR3 is made up of 16 amino acids. Germline CDR1 SEHNR, CDR2 FQNEAQ (reference sequence). The CDR3 DNA follows: TGTGCCAGCAGCCCTCCGGACAGGGGCCCCTTTTACATTCAGTACTTC. As protein: CASSPPDRGPFYIQYF.

This clonotype showed up just a few times. The V call is TRBV4-1, the J call TRBJ1-2; a possible D gene is TRBD1 (5 bases). The CDR3 length is 15 residues. V lost 6 bases and J lost 4, with 18 bases in between. The germline V gene encodes CDR1 MGHRA and CDR2 YSYEKL. CDR3 in DNA: TGCGCCAGCAGGCCTCTTTCGAGGGGAGGCTATGGCTACACCTTC. This codes for CASRPLSRGGYGYTF.

The genes are TRBV3-1 and TRBJ2-7; D call uncertain. Germline CDR1 and CDR2: LGHDT and YNNKEL (reference sequence). The CDR3 runs 13 residues. V was trimmed by 1 base and J by 6 bases, leaving 10 bases between them. The CDR3, as DNA: TGTGCCAGCAGCCAAGCCCCCGGGCGCGAGCAGTACTTC. It encodes CASSQAPGREQYF.

This clonotype was recorded a few times. The gene calls are TRBV5-1 and TRBJ2-7; 7 bases align to TRBD1. The germline V gene has CDR1 SGHRS and CDR2 YFSETQ. The CDR3 consists of 14 residues. V lost 4 bases to trimming and J lost 2 bases; unmatched junction nucleotides: 6. In DNA, the CDR3 is TGCGCCAGCAGCCCATGGGACAGAGCCTACGAGCAGTACTTC. Translated: CASSPWDRAYEQYF.

The V call is TRBV12-3 or TRBV12-4, the J call TRBJ2-7, with 9 bases aligning to TRBD1. CDR3 length: 17 amino acids. The V and J ends lost 6 bases and 1 base, in that order; junction bases with no gene match: 13. For the CDR3, the DNA is TGTGCCAGCAGCCCCGGGGACAGGGACCCTTCTTCCTACGAGCAGTACTTC. Residues: CASSPGDRDPSSYEQYF.

The rearrangement uses TRBV9 and TRBJ2-5; the D gene is possibly TRBD2 (7 bases). CDR1 SGDLS and CDR2 YYNGEE come from the germline V gene. The CDR3 contains 12 residues. The V end was cut by 0 bases, the J end by 11 bases, with 11 bases between. In DNA, the CDR3 is TGTGCCAGCAGCGTAGGGGAGGGGGAGCAGTACTTC. It is translated as CASSVGEGEQYF.

In its sample, this clonotype was seen many times. This chain joins TRBV6-5 and TRBJ2-2; the D gene is possibly TRBD1 (5 bases). V lost 4 bases and J lost 7, with 10 bases in between. The CDR3 has 13 residues. Germline values: CDR1 MNHEY, CDR2 SVGAGI. CDR3: CASSFRVGGELFF. The CDR3 region has the DNA TGTGCCAGCAGTTTCAGGGTTGGCGGGGAGCTGTTTTTT.

This clonotype was observed a few times. The J gene is TRBJ2-3, the V gene TRBV5-1; 10 bases map to TRBD2. The CDR3 has 15 amino acids. The trim removed 4 bases at V and 5 bases at J, leaving 7 bases unmatched. The germline V gene has CDR1 SGHRS and CDR2 YFSETQ. The CDR3 reads CASSTQRGGRDTQYF. CDR3 bases: TGCGCCAGCAGCACCCAGCGGGGGGGCCGAGATACGCAGTATTTT.

The chain links TRBV29-1 to TRBJ2-1; D may be TRBD2 (6 bases). The CDR3 is 12 amino acids. The V end lost 0 bases, the J end lost 10 bases, and 10 bases lay between the germline ends. Looked up from germline, CDR1 is SQVTM and CDR2 is ANQGSEA. CDR3 sequence reads: CSVEEPSGEQFF. CDR3 DNA: TGCAGCGTTGAAGAGCCCAGCGGGGAGCAGTTCTTC.

This clonotype was seen a few times. The rearrangement links TRBV5-1 to TRBJ1-4, with D maybe TRBD1 (6 bases). There are 14 residues in the CDR3. Germline V lookup: CDR1 SGHRS, CDR2 YFSETQ. V shed 6 bases and J shed 0 bases, with 9 bases lying between them. As DNA, the CDR3 is TGCGCCAGCACTGAGGGGGCAACTAATGAAAAACTGTTTTTT. Translation: CASTEGATNEKLFF.

The chain links TRBV11-2 to TRBJ2-1, with D possibly matching TRBD1 (6 bases). Per the germline V gene, CDR1 is SGHAT and CDR2 is FQNNGV. The length of the CDR3 is 16 residues. The V and J ends lost 4 bases and 1 base respectively, with 14 bases between them. The chain's CDR3 is CASSWRPDRSYNEQFF. The DNA for the CDR3 is TGTGCCAGCAGCTGGAGACCTGACAGGTCCTACAATGAGCAGTTCTTC. Looking up the rest from reference TRBV11-2 and TRBJ2-1 gives the full variable domain: EAGVAQSPRYKIIEKRQSVAFWCNPISGHATLYWYQQILGQGPKLLIQFQNNGVVDDSQLPKDRFSAERLKGVDSTLKIQPAKLEDSAVYLCASSWRPDRSYNEQFFGPGTRLTVL.

This clonotype was found a few times. The V call is TRBV12-3 or TRBV12-4, the J call TRBJ1-4; the D gene is possibly TRBD1 (6 bases). CDR3 length equals 13 residues. Trimming cost V 5 bases and J 4 bases, with 8 bases left between them. The CDR3 is CASSTGSNEKLFF. The CDR3, as DNA: TGTGCCAGCAGTACAGGGAGTAATGAAAAACTGTTTTTT.

This chain joins TRBV5-1 and TRBJ2-1; 13 bases fit TRBD2. The DNA matches TRBJ2-5 better at its end, which makes the J call doubtful. The CDR3 length is 16 residues. Per germline, CDR1 SGHRS and CDR2 YFSETQ. CDR3 sequence: CASSSGTSGVRETQYF. As DNA, the CDR3 is TGCGCCAGCAGCTCCGGGACTAGCGGGGTCCGGGAGACCCAGTACTTC.